This is a list of T cell receptor beta chains from one sample in a study of T cell changes during pregnancy in multiple sclerosis. The data were produced by immunoSEQ multiplex PCR, yet TCRdb's version contains in-frame clones alone and is incomplete. Among around 100,000 clones, more than 85% were seen once, and the ten largest hold roughly 3.5%. The material sequenced was peripheral blood, taken after pregnancy. The receptors originated from a female donor with multiple sclerosis, enrolled in a pregnancy study. The CDR3 runs from the conserved cysteine through the conserved F or W. Fields, in order: CDR3 DNA, CDR3 protein, J gene, clone size, V gene, D gene. D genes are given only for firm matches. Size is stated for part of the rows, as once, few or many counts, or as a class when the clone is expanded.

DNA: TGCGCCAGCACCCAGTTGGGGGGGGCGGGGGAAAAACTGTTTTTT
CDR3: CASTQLGGAGEKLFF
J: TRBJ1-4
size: .
V: TRBV4-1
D: .

DNA: TGTGCCAGCAGCTTAACCCCGCATGACCCGGGACAGTATTTT
CDR3: CASSLTPHDPGQYF
J: TRBJ2-3
size: .
V: TRBV11-3
D: .

DNA: TGTGCCAGCAGCGTAACGGGGGTCGAGCAGTACTTC
CDR3: CASSVTGVEQYF
J: TRBJ2-7
size: .
V: TRBV9
D: .

DNA: TGTGCCAGCAGCGACTACCGGGGTTCCTACAATGAGCAGTTCTTC
CDR3: CASSDYRGSYNEQFF
J: TRBJ2-1
size: .
V: TRBV9
D: .

DNA: TGTGCCAGCAGCGAGAAGAGAATTCAACCCCTCCACTTT
CDR3: CASSEKRIQPLHF
J: TRBJ1-6
size: few
V: TRBV6-1
D: .

DNA: TGTGCCAGCAGCCTGGGGACTAGCGGGGGCCCTAACACCGGGGAGCTGTTTTTT
CDR3: CASSLGTSGGPNTGELFF
J: TRBJ2-2
size: .
V: TRBV7-6
D: TRBD2

DNA: TGTGCCAGCAGACCTACCGGGGGACTCCACGAGCAGTACTTC
CDR3: CASRPTGGLHEQYF
J: TRBJ2-7
size: .
V: TRBV2
D: .

DNA: TGTGCCAGCAGGTCCCGACAGGGGGGAAACACCATATATTTT
CDR3: CASRSRQGGNTIYF
J: TRBJ1-3
size: once
V: TRBV7-9
D: TRBD1

DNA: TGTGCCACCAGTGGCTCGGGGGTAGGGTCGACCCAGTACTTC
CDR3: CATSGSGVGSTQYF
J: TRBJ2-5
size: .
V: TRBV15
D: .

DNA: TGTGCCAGCAGAGTTTCAGGGGGGACCGGGGAGCTGTTTTTT
CDR3: CASRVSGGTGELFF
J: TRBJ2-2
size: .
V: TRBV6-5
D: .

DNA: TGTGCCAGCAGCCAAAGCGGGGGCCTCACAGATACGCAGTATTTT
CDR3: CASSQSGGLTDTQYF
J: TRBJ2-3
size: .
V: TRBV5-4
D: TRBD2

DNA: TGTGCCAGCTCACCTGCCGGCCAAAGGGGTCAGCCCCAGCATTTT
CDR3: CASSPAGQRGQPQHF
J: TRBJ1-5
size: .
V: TRBV18
D: .

DNA: TGTGCCAGCAGCGCAACCGGGACAGGTGAAAGTGACGAGCAGTACTTC
CDR3: CASSATGTGESDEQYF
J: TRBJ2-7
size: .
V: TRBV7-6
D: TRBD1

DNA: TGTGCCAGCAGTTACTCGCAGGGTTCTGGAAACACCATATATTTT
CDR3: CASSYSQGSGNTIYF
J: TRBJ1-3
size: .
V: TRBV6-6
D: .

DNA: TGTGCCTGGAGTACCGACCCCAGACAGGGAAGGGGAAACATTCAGTACTTC
CDR3: CAWSTDPRQGRGNIQYF
J: TRBJ2-4
size: .
V: TRBV30
D: TRBD1

DNA: TGCGCCAGCAGCCAGCCACTTCACGACAGTCTCTATGGCTACACCTTC
CDR3: CASSQPLHDSLYGYTF
J: TRBJ1-2
size: .
V: TRBV4-1
D: .

DNA: TGCAGCGTTGAGGGACAGGCTGAGGGCGGAGAGACCCAGTACTTC
CDR3: CSVEGQAEGGETQYF
J: TRBJ2-5
size: .
V: TRBV29-1
D: TRBD1

DNA: TGTGCCAGCAGTTATGACTGGCGGGGGTCCTCGACCCAGTACTTC
CDR3: CASSYDWRGSSTQYF
J: TRBJ2-5
size: .
V: TRBV6-5
D: TRBD2

DNA: TGTGCCAGCTCACCAGACAGGTCGGGAAACATTCAGTACTTC
CDR3: CASSPDRSGNIQYF
J: TRBJ2-4
size: once
V: TRBV18
D: .

DNA: TGTGCCAGCTCCTCACAGGGATTCTATGGCTACACCTTC
CDR3: CASSSQGFYGYTF
J: TRBJ1-2
size: .
V: TRBV18
D: .

DNA: TGTGCCAGCAGCGGCGATAGTGACGGGGAGACCCAGTACTTC
CDR3: CASSGDSDGETQYF
J: TRBJ2-5
size: .
V: TRBV9
D: .

DNA: TGTGCCAGCAGTGAAGTTCCGGCAGGGGGGCGGCAGCCCCAGCATTTT
CDR3: CASSEVPAGGRQPQHF
J: TRBJ1-5
size: once
V: TRBV6-1
D: TRBD1

DNA: TGTGCCAGCAGTTTACGATTTCGGCAGGGGGCCCTAGACTTTAACTATGGCTACACCTTC
CDR3: CASSLRFRQGALDFNYGYTF
J: TRBJ1-2
size: .
V: TRBV27
D: TRBD1

DNA: TGTGCCAGCAGCATTTGGAAAGGGGACACGGGCACAGATACGCAGTATTTT
CDR3: CASSIWKGDTGTDTQYF
J: TRBJ2-3
size: .
V: TRBV11-3
D: .

DNA: TGTGCCAGCAGCCATGACAATGGGAGAGCCCGCTACGAGCAGTACTTC
CDR3: CASSHDNGRARYEQYF
J: TRBJ2-7
size: .
V: TRBV7-9
D: .

DNA: TGTGCCAGCAGCTTAATGACAGGTCCCTACGAGCAGTACTTC
CDR3: CASSLMTGPYEQYF
J: TRBJ2-7
size: .
V: TRBV7-9
D: .

DNA: TGTGCCAGCAGCCTTAAGCCCCAGGGAGGGACTGAAGCTTTCTTT
CDR3: CASSLKPQGGTEAFF
J: TRBJ1-1
size: .
V: TRBV7-8
D: .

DNA: TGTGCCAGCAGCGAAGAAGCGAATCAGCCCCAGCATTTT
CDR3: CASSEEANQPQHF
J: TRBJ1-5
size: .
V: TRBV6-1
D: .

DNA: TGTGCCAGCAGCCCGACTAGAGTGGAGACCCAGTACTTC
CDR3: CASSPTRVETQYF
J: TRBJ2-5
size: .
V: TRBV5-6
D: .

DNA: TGTGCCAGCAGCGAAAGACAGGGGGATGGCGAGCAGTACTTC
CDR3: CASSERQGDGEQYF
J: TRBJ2-7
size: .
V: TRBV6-1
D: TRBD1

DNA: TGTGCCAGCAGCCCGAGGGAGACCCAGTACTTC
CDR3: CASSPRETQYF
J: TRBJ2-5
size: .
V: TRBV13
D: .

DNA: TGCGCCAGCAGCTTGTCTAGCATCTCAGATACGCAGTATTTT
CDR3: CASSLSSISDTQYF
J: TRBJ2-3
size: .
V: TRBV5-1
D: .

DNA: TGTGCCAGCGACGGTCTTGGGACAGGGGTGTTAGATACGCAGTATTTT
CDR3: CASDGLGTGVLDTQYF
J: TRBJ2-3
size: .
V: TRBV7-2
D: TRBD1

DNA: TGTGCCGTCACGGACAGCCGATCCCCCTCGGATACGCAGTATTTT
CDR3: CAVTDSRSPSDTQYF
J: TRBJ2-3
size: .
V: TRBV6-1
D: .

DNA: TGTGCCAGCAGACAGGAGGGTGGGGCCACTGAAGCTTTCTTT
CDR3: CASRQEGGATEAFF
J: TRBJ1-1
size: .
V: TRBV27
D: .

DNA: TGCGCCAGCAGCTTCCATGTCCAAGAGACCCAGTACTTC
CDR3: CASSFHVQETQYF
J: TRBJ2-5
size: .
V: TRBV5-1
D: .

DNA: TGTGCCAGCAGCGCACGGGCAACTAATGAAAAACTGTTTTTT
CDR3: CASSARATNEKLFF
J: TRBJ1-4
size: once
V: TRBV9
D: .

DNA: TGTGCCAGCAGTTACTCCTGGGGGGATAATTCACCCCTCCACTTT
CDR3: CASSYSWGDNSPLHF
J: TRBJ1-6
size: .
V: TRBV6-6
D: .

DNA: TGTGCCAGCAGTGATCCGGCGGGACAGGGAAACTATGGCTACACCTTC
CDR3: CASSDPAGQGNYGYTF
J: TRBJ1-2
size: .
V: TRBV25-1
D: TRBD1

DNA: TGTGCCAGCAGCTCAATTCCCGGGTCCACAGATACGCAGTATTTT
CDR3: CASSSIPGSTDTQYF
J: TRBJ2-3
size: .
V: TRBV11-2
D: .

DNA: TGTGCCAGCGGGGGTAGGGGGTCGAACACTGAAGCTTTCTTT
CDR3: CASGGRGSNTEAFF
J: TRBJ1-1
size: once
V: TRBV7-9
D: .

DNA: TGCAGCGTTTTTGACGGGATGGGTAGGGAGCAGTACTTC
CDR3: CSVFDGMGREQYF
J: TRBJ2-7
size: .
V: TRBV29-1
D: .